This T cell receptor (beta chain) was captured by sequencing in a study of cytomegalovirus exposure and HLA in healthy donors. Study-level findings and limits: Specific recognition of CMV antigens was confirmed in vitro for three chains (all CMV-associated). Data from an earlier analysis indicated that most TCR beta V segments were productive either about 87% or about 30% of the time. The authors later linked a missense DCLRE1C variant to TCR beta V- and J-gene trimming.

As concerns this clone: The antigen is unknown.

This PCR relied on a set of 60 Vbeta primers and 13 Jbeta primers. TCRdb's table, derived via immunoSEQ multiplex PCR, lists solely in-frame clones and lacks some. This table has fewer than 150,000 clones, 70% to 75% appearing once. V lost 0 bases to trimming and J lost 1 base, with 11 bases between them. CDR1 and CDR2 (germline): SGHTA, FQGNSA. CDR3 length: 16 residues. Sequences were obtained from PBMCs. The receptor was isolated from a man in his thirties or forties in good health and CMV-seronegative. This sequence joins TRBV7-2 and TRBJ2-3; weak D call: TRBD1 (8 bases). CDR3 nucleotide sequence: TGTGCCAGCAGCTTAGCTACAGGGGGGGGCACAGATACGCAGTATTTT. As protein: CASSLATGGGTDTQYF.